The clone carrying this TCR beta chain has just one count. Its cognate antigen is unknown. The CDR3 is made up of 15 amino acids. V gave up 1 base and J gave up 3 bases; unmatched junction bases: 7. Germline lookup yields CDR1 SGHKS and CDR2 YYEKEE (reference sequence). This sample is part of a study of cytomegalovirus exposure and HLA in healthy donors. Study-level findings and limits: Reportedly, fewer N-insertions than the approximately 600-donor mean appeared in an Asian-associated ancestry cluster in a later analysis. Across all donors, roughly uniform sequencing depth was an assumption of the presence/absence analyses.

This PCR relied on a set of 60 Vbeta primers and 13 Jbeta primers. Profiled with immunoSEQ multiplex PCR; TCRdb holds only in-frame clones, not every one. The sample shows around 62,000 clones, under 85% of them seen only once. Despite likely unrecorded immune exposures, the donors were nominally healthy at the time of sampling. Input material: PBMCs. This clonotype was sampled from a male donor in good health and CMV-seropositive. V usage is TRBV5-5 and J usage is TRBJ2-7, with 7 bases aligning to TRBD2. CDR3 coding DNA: TGTGCCAGCAGCTTGTATGCGGGAGTAGGCTACGAGCAGTACTTC. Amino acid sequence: CASSLYAGVGYEQYF.